The 9 T cell receptor beta chains reported below all come from one sample, sequenced in a study of PD-1 blockade in classical Hodgkin lymphoma (dated by TCRdb to the early 2020s). Preparation of the library involved the immunoSEQ multiplex PCR assay. In TCRdb, the immuneACCESS table is reduced to in-frame sequences with V and J assigned. These tables do not hold every clone; where another copy was compared, an unresolved V gene accounts for under half, and the others remain unexplained. The sample records 100,000 or so clones, about 92% of which are singletons. Of the sample, just under 2% falls within the top ten clones. Taken with the paper, the label for time point translates to: cycle 4 day 1 (C4D1), after less than 7 weeks of nivolumab. All trial patients had relapsed after autologous stem cell transplantation, with cohorts A, B and C differing in prior brentuximab vedotin exposure. This specimen consisted of peripheral blood mononuclear cells (PBMCs), obtained before the fourth cycle of nivolumab. The receptors stem from a human donor with classical Hodgkin lymphoma.

The chain has TRBV5-5 and TRBJ2-7; weak D call: TRBD1 (6 bases). This CDR3 spans 16 amino acids. The V gene lost 1 base and the J gene lost 5 bases, with 19 bases spanning the gap. The germline gives CDR1 SGHKS, CDR2 YYEKEE (reference sequence). The CDR3 region is CASSLMAPGAQHEQYF. The CDR3 nucleotides are TGTGCCAGCAGCTTGATGGCTCCAGGGGCGCAGCACGAGCAGTACTTC.

The rearrangement uses TRBV11-2 and TRBJ2-1; the D is unclear. Trimming took 0 bases from V and 9 from J, leaving 15 bases between them. The CDR3 length is 15 residues. Germline V gene lookup returns CDR1 SGHAT and CDR2 FQNNGV. The CDR3 is CASSLDLLNPTEQFF. The CDR3 DNA reads as TGTGCCAGCAGCTTAGATCTTCTAAACCCCACTGAGCAGTTCTTC. The variable domain in full, completed from reference TRBV11-2 and TRBJ2-1, reads EAGVAQSPRYKIIEKRQSVAFWCNPISGHATLYWYQQILGQGPKLLIQFQNNGVVDDSQLPKDRFSAERLKGVDSTLKIQPAKLEDSAVYLCASSLDLLNPTEQFFGPGTRLTVL.

This chain joins TRBV7-9 and TRBJ2-1; the D is unclear. The germline V gene has CDR1 SEHNR and CDR2 FQNEAQ (reference sequence). Trimming stripped 1 base from V and 2 bases from J, with 9 bases between. This CDR3 spans 15 amino acids. The CDR3 here is CASSLGGEPYNEQFF. In nucleotides, the CDR3 is TGTGCCAGCAGCTTAGGTGGGGAACCCTACAATGAGCAGTTCTTC.

V and J are TRBV11-2 and TRBJ2-7, with unresolved D. The germline V gene has CDR1 SGHAT and CDR2 FQNNGV. V lost 2 bases and J lost 3, with 8 bases in between. CDR3 length: 13 amino acids. The CDR3 sequence: CASSLSLYYEQYF. The CDR3 DNA reads TGTGCCAGCAGCTTAAGCCTCTACTACGAGCAGTACTTC.

This chain joins TRBV18 and TRBJ2-5; tentative D call: TRBD1 (6 bases). Trimming removed 0 bases at V and 5 bases at J, with 19 bases between. This CDR3 is 17 amino acids long. CDR1 and CDR2 from the germline V gene are KGHSH and LQKENI. CDR3 sequence reads: CASSPPVGGRPGETQYF. The CDR3 coding sequence is TGTGCCAGCTCACCACCTGTAGGGGGAAGGCCAGGGGAGACCCAGTACTTC. The whole variable domain, filled in from reference TRBV18 and TRBJ2-5, reads NAGVMQNPRHLVRRRGQEARLRCSPMKGHSHVYWYRQLPEEGLKFMVYLQKENIIDESGMPKERFSAEFPKEGPSILRIQQVVRGDSAAYFCASSPPVGGRPGETQYFGPGTRLLVL.

This chain joins TRBV28 and TRBJ2-7, with 12 bases identical to TRBD1. This CDR3 contains 16 residues. V was pared by 8 bases and J by 7 bases, with 15 bases of the junction left unmatched. Germline values: CDR1 MDHEN, CDR2 SYDVKM. This CDR3 is CASLRRPGQGASEQYF. The DNA of the CDR3 is TGTGCCAGCCTCCGCCGTCCGGGACAGGGGGCGTCTGAGCAGTACTTC.

The chain links TRBV2 to TRBJ2-1; D perhaps matches TRBD1 (6 bases). The CDR3 runs 15 residues. The germline V and J ends were trimmed by 4 bases and 4 bases, with 14 bases remaining between them. Germline V CDR1 and CDR2: SNHLY, FYNNEI. Here the CDR3 reads CASSGAGEPYNEQFF. CDR3 coding DNA: TGTGCCAGCAGTGGGGCAGGGGAGCCATACAATGAGCAGTTCTTC.

The V call is TRBV6-5, the J call TRBJ1-4, with D perhaps matching TRBD1 (6 bases). Between the trimmed V and J ends, which lost 6 bases and 6 bases, there was a span of 8 bases. Germline V gives CDR1 MNHEY, CDR2 SVGAGI. This CDR3 has 12 amino acids. This chain's CDR3 is CASRQGDEKLFF. CDR3 coding DNA: TGTGCCAGCAGACAGGGTGATGAAAAACTGTTTTTT.

The chain joins TRBV7-9 to TRBJ2-3; possible D gene TRBD2, 6 bases. Trimming cost V 1 base and J 1 base, with 12 bases left between them. Per the germline V gene, CDR1 is SEHNR and CDR2 is FQNEAQ (reference sequence). The length of the CDR3 is 16 residues. The CDR3 sequence: CASSLDRAGRTDTQYF. In DNA form, the CDR3 reads TGTGCCAGCAGCTTAGACCGTGCGGGGCGCACAGATACGCAGTATTTT.